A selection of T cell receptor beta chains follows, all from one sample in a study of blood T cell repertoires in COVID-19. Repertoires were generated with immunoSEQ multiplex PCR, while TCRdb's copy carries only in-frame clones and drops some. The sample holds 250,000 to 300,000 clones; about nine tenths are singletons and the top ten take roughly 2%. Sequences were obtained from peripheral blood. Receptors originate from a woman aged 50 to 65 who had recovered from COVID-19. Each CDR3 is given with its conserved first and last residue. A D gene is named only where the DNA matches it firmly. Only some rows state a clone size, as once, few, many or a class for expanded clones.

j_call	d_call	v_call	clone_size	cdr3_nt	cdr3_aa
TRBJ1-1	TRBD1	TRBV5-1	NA	TGCGCCAGCAGTACAGGGGCGAACACTGAAGCTTTCTTT	CASSTGANTEAFF
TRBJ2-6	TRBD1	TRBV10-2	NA	TGCGCCAGCAATGGACAGGGCCCTTTGGCTGGGGCCAACGTCCTGACTTTC	CASNGQGPLAGANVLTF
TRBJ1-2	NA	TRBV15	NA	TGTGCCACCAGCAGGACCCTCCGGGGGATAGGCTATGGCTACACCTTC	CATSRTLRGIGYGYTF
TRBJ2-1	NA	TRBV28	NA	TGTGCCAGCAATAGCAGGGCCTACAATGAGCAGTTCTTC	CASNSRAYNEQFF
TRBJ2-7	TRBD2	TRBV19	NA	TGTGCCAGTAGCCACGGGGGACTAGCGGCCTACGAGCAGTACTTC	CASSHGGLAAYEQYF
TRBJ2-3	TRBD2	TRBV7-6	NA	TGTGCCAGCAGCTCCTCGGGACTAGAATTTTTGGATACGCAGTATTTT	CASSSSGLEFLDTQYF
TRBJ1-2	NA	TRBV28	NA	TGTGCCAGCAGTTCCCGAAGCCACCTAGGCTACACCTTC	CASSSRSHLGYTF
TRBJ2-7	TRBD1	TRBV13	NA	TGTGCCAGCAGCGCAATCCGGGACAGGGGCTACGAGCAGTACTTC	CASSAIRDRGYEQYF
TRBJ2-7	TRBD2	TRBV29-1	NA	TGCAGCGGCCGGGGGGGGAGTTTCCACGAGCAGTACTTC	CSGRGGSFHEQYF
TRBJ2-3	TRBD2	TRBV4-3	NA	TGCGCCAGCAGCCAACTCCTAGCGGGGGGCACAGATACGCAGTATTTT	CASSQLLAGGTDTQYF
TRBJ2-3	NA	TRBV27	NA	TGTGCCAGCAGTTTGAGAGGCACAGATACGCAGTATTTT	CASSLRGTDTQYF
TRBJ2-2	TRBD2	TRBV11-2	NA	TGTGCCAGCAGCTACACGGGGGGAAACACCGGGGAGCTGTTTTTT	CASSYTGGNTGELFF
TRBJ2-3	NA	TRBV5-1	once	TGCGCCAGCAGCTTGGAGGTGCGGGGGCCAGATACGCAGTATTTT	CASSLEVRGPDTQYF
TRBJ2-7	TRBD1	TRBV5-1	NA	TGCGCCAGCAGCCTGGGACAGACAAGGGAGCAGTACTTC	CASSLGQTREQYF
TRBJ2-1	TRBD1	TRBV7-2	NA	TGTGCCAGCAGCTTAACAGGGGCTGGTGAGCAGTTCTTC	CASSLTGAGEQFF
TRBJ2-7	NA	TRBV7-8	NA	TGTGCCAGCAGCTTAACAGGGCGGGCCTACGAGCAGTACTTC	CASSLTGRAYEQYF
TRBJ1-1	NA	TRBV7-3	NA	TGTGCCAGCAGTCTGGGAGGGGGATCCACTGAAGCTTTCTTT	CASSLGGGSTEAFF
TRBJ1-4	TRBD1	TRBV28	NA	TGTGCCAGCAGTCAAGCCGGACAGGGGTTTAATGAAAAACTGTTTTTT	CASSQAGQGFNEKLFF
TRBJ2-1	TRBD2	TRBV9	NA	TGTGCCAGCAGCGTAGGTCCAGCGGGAGGCGGGAATGAGCAGTTCTTC	CASSVGPAGGGNEQFF
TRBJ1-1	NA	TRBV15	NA	TGTGCCACCAGCGGGCAGGTCCCAGTGGGGCGCACTGAAGCTTTCTTT	CATSGQVPVGRTEAFF
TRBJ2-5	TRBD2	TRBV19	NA	TGTGCCAGTAGTATCTTTAGCGGGAGGGCCTACCAAGAGACCCAGTACTTC	CASSIFSGRAYQETQYF
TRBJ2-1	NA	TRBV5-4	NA	TGTGCCAGCAGCCAACAGGATAACAATGAGCAGTTCTTC	CASSQQDNNEQFF
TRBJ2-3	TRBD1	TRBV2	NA	TGTGCCAAAGGAGGGACAGGGGGCGCAGATACGCAGTATTTT	CAKGGTGGADTQYF
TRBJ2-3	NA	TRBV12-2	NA	TGTGCAAGTCGCTTAACCCGACTAGCGGGGGGCCTTTTCCCCTCCACAGATACGCAGTATTTT	CASRLTRLAGGLFPSTDTQYF
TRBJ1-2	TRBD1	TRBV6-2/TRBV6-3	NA	TGTGCCAGCAGTTACCCCTCCAGGGGGCCATCGTTACGCTATGGCTACACCTTC	CASSYPSRGPSLRYGYTF
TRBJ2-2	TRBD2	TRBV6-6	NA	TGTGCCACCAACCGGGAGGGAGGGACCGGGGAGCTGTTTTTT	CATNREGGTGELFF
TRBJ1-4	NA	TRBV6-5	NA	TGTGCCAGCAACACAGGGTTGCGGGAAAAACTGTTTTTT	CASNTGLREKLFF
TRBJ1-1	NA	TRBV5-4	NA	TGTGCCAGCAGCGAAGCTCACAACACTGAAGCTTTCTTT	CASSEAHNTEAFF
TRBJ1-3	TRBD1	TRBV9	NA	TGTGCCAGCAGCCCATACGACAGGGGGCGCGGAAACACCATATATTTT	CASSPYDRGRGNTIYF
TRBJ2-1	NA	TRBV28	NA	TGTGCCAGCAGTCCGGACTGGAACTACAATGAGCAGTTCTTC	CASSPDWNYNEQFF
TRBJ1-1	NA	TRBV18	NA	TGTGCCAGCTCACCACTTAGGAGCGGCGTCGGCACTGAAGCTTTCTTT	CASSPLRSGVGTEAFF
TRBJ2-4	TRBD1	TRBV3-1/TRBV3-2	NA	TGTGCCAGCAGCCAAAGGGGACAGGAGAAAAACATTCAGTACTTC	CASSQRGQEKNIQYF
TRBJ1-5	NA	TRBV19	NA	TGTGCCAGCACAAAAGCGGCCCCCAGGGGTTATCAGCCCCAGCATTTT	CASTKAAPRGYQPQHF
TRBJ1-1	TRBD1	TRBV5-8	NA	TGTGCCAGCAGCTTAGAACAGGGGCCACCGAACACTGAAGCTTTCTTT	CASSLEQGPPNTEAFF
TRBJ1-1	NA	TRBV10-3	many	TGTGCCATCAGATACAAGTCCGCCACTGAAGCTTTCTTT	CAIRYKSATEAFF
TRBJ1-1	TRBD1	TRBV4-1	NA	TGCGCCAGCAGCCAAGCGACAGGGGTATACACTGAAGCTTTCTTT	CASSQATGVYTEAFF
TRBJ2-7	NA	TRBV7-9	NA	TGTGCCAGCAGCCAACCCCGGGATTCCTACGAGCAGTACTTC	CASSQPRDSYEQYF
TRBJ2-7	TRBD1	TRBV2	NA	TGTGCCAGCAATAAACAGGGGTTCGAGCAGTACTTC	CASNKQGFEQYF
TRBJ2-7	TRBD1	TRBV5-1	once	TGCGCCAGCAGCTACGCAGGGGGTGAGCAGTACTTC	CASSYAGGEQYF
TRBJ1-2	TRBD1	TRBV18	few	TGTGCCAGCTCAGGGGACAGGGTCGGAGGCTACACCTTC	CASSGDRVGGYTF
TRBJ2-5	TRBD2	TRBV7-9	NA	TGTGCCAGCAGCCCTGCGGGGGGGGAGACCCAGTACTTC	CASSPAGGETQYF
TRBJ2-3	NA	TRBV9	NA	TGTGCCAGCGCGATATCTTACACAGATACGCAGTATTTT	CASAISYTDTQYF
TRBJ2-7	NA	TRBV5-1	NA	TGCGCCAGCAGCTTGGGCCAGGGAATGTCCGAGCAGTACTTC	CASSLGQGMSEQYF
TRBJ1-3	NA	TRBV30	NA	TGTGCCTGCCCAGGGGCATCTGGAGTAAGAAACACCATATATTTT	CACPGASGVRNTIYF
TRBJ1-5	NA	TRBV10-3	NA	TGTGCCATCAGTGTGTATTATAGCAATCAGCCCCAGCATTTT	CAISVYYSNQPQHF
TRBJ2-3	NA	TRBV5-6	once	TGTGCCAGCAGCTTGGGCGCCACAGATGCGCAGTATTTT	CASSLGATDAQYF
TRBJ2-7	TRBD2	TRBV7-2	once	TGTGCCAGCAGCACAGCTAGCGGACCCACCTACGAGCAGTACTTC	CASSTASGPTYEQYF
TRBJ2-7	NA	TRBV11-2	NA	TGTGCCAGCAGCTTAGTTACATTTGGCATCTCCTACGAGCAGTACTTC	CASSLVTFGISYEQYF
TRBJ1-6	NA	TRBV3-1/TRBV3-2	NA	TGTGCCAGCAGCTTTCGGACAGTTAATTCACCCCTCCACTTT	CASSFRTVNSPLHF
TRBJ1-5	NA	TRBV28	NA	TGTGCCAGCAGTGGCCCCTCTTCGAAGCCCCAGCATTTT	CASSGPSSKPQHF
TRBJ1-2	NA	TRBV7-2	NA	TGTGCCAGCAGCTTAGGAGGCAGGGGTGGCGGCTACACCTTC	CASSLGGRGGGYTF
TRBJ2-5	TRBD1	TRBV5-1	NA	TGCGCCAGCAGCTTGTACGGGACAGGGCAAGAGACCCAGTACTTC	CASSLYGTGQETQYF
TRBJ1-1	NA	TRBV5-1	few	TGCGCCAGTAGCCCATCCTTAGCGAACACTGAAGCTTTCTTT	CASSPSLANTEAFF
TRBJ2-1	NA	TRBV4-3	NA	TGCGCCAGCAGCCAAGGGGGCGGGACGGGGGATGAGCAGTTCTTC	CASSQGGGTGDEQFF
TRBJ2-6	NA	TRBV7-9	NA	TGTGCCAGCAGCTTCGAACCCCTAAACGTCCTGACTTTC	CASSFEPLNVLTF